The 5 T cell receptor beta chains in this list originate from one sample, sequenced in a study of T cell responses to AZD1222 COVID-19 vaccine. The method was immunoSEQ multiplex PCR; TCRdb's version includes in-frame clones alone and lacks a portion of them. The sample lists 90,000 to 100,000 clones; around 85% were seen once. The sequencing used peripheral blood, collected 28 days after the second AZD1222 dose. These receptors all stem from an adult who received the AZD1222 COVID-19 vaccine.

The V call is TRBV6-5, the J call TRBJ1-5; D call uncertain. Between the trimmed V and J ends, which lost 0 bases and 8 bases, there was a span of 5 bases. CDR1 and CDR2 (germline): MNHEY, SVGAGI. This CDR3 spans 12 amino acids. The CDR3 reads CASSYSEEPQHF. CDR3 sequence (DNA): TGTGCCAGCAGTTACTCTGAGGAGCCCCAGCATTTT.

The CDR3 region is CANPQGSVPLHF. The CDR3 coding sequence is TGTGCCAATCCGCAGGGAAGCGTTCCCCTCCACTTT. V is TRBV21-1 and J is TRBJ1-6; the table names TRBD1, a call not compared with the DNA. TRBV21-1 is labeled a pseudogene. The CDR3 totals 12 residues.

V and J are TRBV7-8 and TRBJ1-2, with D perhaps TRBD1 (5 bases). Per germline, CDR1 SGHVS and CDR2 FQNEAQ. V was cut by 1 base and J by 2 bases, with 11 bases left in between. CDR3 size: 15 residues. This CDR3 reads CASSLEGAPNYGYTF. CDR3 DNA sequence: TGTGCCAGCAGCTTAGAAGGGGCCCCCAACTATGGCTACACCTTC.

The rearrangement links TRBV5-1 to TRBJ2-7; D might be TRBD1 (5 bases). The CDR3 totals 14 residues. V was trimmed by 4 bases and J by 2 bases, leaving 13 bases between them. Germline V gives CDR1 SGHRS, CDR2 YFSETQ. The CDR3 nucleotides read TGCGCCAGCAGCGCCTCTTTAGGGGCCTACGAGCAGTACTTC. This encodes CASSASLGAYEQYF.

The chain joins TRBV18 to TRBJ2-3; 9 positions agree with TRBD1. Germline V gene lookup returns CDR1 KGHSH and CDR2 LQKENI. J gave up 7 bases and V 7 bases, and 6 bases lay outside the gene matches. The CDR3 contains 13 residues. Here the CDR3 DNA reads TGTGCCAGCTTCCGGGACAGGGAAAATACGCAGTATTTT. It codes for CASFRDRENTQYF.